Listed below are T cell receptor beta chains from one sample, sequenced in a study of spatial heterogeneity in lung cancer. In TCRdb, the 5' RACE reads were re-called with MiXCR into one record per CDR3 protein. The sample has some 3,500 distinct CDR3 sequences, 4.5% to 6% seen once. Here the sequenced sample was lung tumor tissue, taken at surgery. The source of these receptors is a female donor with early-stage non-small cell lung cancer. Both conserved end residues are part of each CDR3. The D gene is left open where the match is weak. Size tells how often a clone was seen (once, few, many) or the class of an expanded clone, and some rows leave it out.

J gene	D gene	clone size	V gene	CDR3 protein	CDR3 DNA
TRBJ2-3	.	many	TRBV11-3	CASSLGGLTDTQYF	TGTGCCAGCAGCTTGGGAGGATTGACAGATACGCAGTATTTT
TRBJ2-7	.	many	TRBV27	CASSLVYGATYEQYF	TGTGCCAGCAGTTTAGTTTATGGCGCGACCTACGAGCAGTACTTC
TRBJ2-1	TRBD2	medium-sized	TRBV6-2/TRBV6-3	CASSFAGSGGALDEQFF	TGTGCCAGCAGTTTCGCCGGGAGCGGGGGGGCCTTGGATGAGCAGTTCTTC
TRBJ2-7	.	many	TRBV20-1	CSASGVSYEQYF	TGCAGTGCTAGCGGGGTGTCCTACGAGCAGTACTTC
TRBJ2-7	.	many	TRBV2	CASKVQGPTYEQYF	TGTGCCAGCAAAGTTCAGGGCCCAACCTACGAGCAGTACTTC
TRBJ2-1	.	medium-sized	TRBV12-3/TRBV12-4	CASGTGTPNNEQFF	TGTGCCAGCGGCACCGGGACCCCAAACAATGAGCAGTTCTTC
TRBJ1-1	.	many	TRBV3-1	CASSQRARAFF	TGTGCCAGCAGCCAACGGGCCAGAGCTTTCTTT
TRBJ2-3	TRBD2	medium-sized	TRBV15	CATSKAGGSDTQYF	TGTGCCACCAGCAAGGCGGGGGGGTCAGATACGCAGTATTTT
TRBJ1-2	TRBD1	medium-sized	TRBV20-1	CSAISGRAGGNYGYTF	TGCAGTGCTATCAGCGGCAGGGCAGGGGGTAACTATGGCTACACCTTC
TRBJ2-1	TRBD2	medium-sized	TRBV7-2	CASSPQGGAPHNEQFF	TGTGCCAGCAGCCCCCAGGGAGGGGCGCCTCACAATGAGCAGTTCTTC
TRBJ1-5	.	medium-sized	TRBV6-5	CASSRTLYQPQHF	TGTGCCAGCAGCCGTACCCTATATCAGCCCCAGCATTTT
TRBJ2-7	TRBD1	many	TRBV7-9	CASSDTGTGVEQYF	TGTGCCAGCAGCGACACCGGGACAGGTGTCGAGCAGTACTTC
TRBJ2-7	TRBD1	many	TRBV7-8	CASSLARTGTGREQYF	TGTGCCAGCAGCTTAGCCCGGACAGGGACGGGCCGCGAGCAGTACTTC
TRBJ2-3	TRBD1	medium-sized	TRBV11-2	CASRTGGTDTQYF	TGTGCCAGCAGGACAGGGGGCACAGATACGCAGTATTTT
TRBJ2-1	TRBD2	medium-sized	TRBV5-8	CASSNAAGGRYNEQFF	TGTGCCAGCAGCAACGCGGCGGGGGGGCGATACAATGAGCAGTTCTTC
TRBJ1-6	.	many	TRBV3-1	CASSQTGSPLHF	TGTGCCAGCAGCCAAACAGGGTCACCCCTCCACTTT
TRBJ2-7	TRBD2	.	TRBV20-1	CSASPGTSGAYEQYF	TGCAGTGCTAGTCCCGGGACTAGCGGGGCCTACGAGCAGTACTTC
TRBJ2-7	TRBD1	many	TRBV20-1	CSARGQGSSYEQYF	TGCAGTGCTAGGGGACAGGGGAGCTCCTACGAGCAGTACTTC
TRBJ2-3	TRBD2	many	TRBV15	CATSRDLPRTGGADTQYF	TGTGCCACCAGCAGAGATCTGCCCCGGACGGGAGGCGCAGATACGCAGTATTTT
TRBJ1-1	.	medium-sized	TRBV28	CASRFQRGEAFF	TGTGCCAGCAGATTTCAGCGAGGTGAAGCTTTCTTT
TRBJ2-2	.	many	TRBV7-9	CAVGRDTHTGELFF	TGTGCCGTCGGGCGGGACACTCACACCGGGGAGCTGTTTTTT
TRBJ2-2	TRBD1	many	TRBV7-9	CASSRLPGQQNTGELFF	TGTGCCAGCAGCCGCCTCCCGGGACAGCAAAACACCGGGGAGCTGTTTTTT
TRBJ2-3	.	medium-sized	TRBV2	CASTGGTDTQYF	TGTGCCAGCACCGGGGGCACAGATACGCAGTATTTT
TRBJ1-5	TRBD1	medium-sized	TRBV19	CASSIPDRVGQPQHF	TGTGCCAGTAGTATCCCAGACAGGGTAGGCCAGCCCCAGCATTTT
TRBJ2-3	.	many	TRBV20-1	CSASSGDSHTDTQYF	TGCAGTGCTAGCTCGGGAGACAGCCACACAGATACGCAGTATTTT
TRBJ2-3	.	many	TRBV21-1	CASSKRLGRSTDTQYF	TGTGCCAGCAGCAAAAGACTCGGCAGGAGCACAGATACGCAGTATTTT
TRBJ1-2	.	medium-sized	TRBV7-2	CASSSDQSYYGYTF	TGTGCCAGCAGCTCCGACCAGAGTTACTATGGCTACACCTTC
TRBJ1-2	.	medium-sized	TRBV27	CASSPFQGFSYTF	TGTGCCAGCAGCCCTTTTCAGGGGTTTAGCTACACCTTC
TRBJ2-2	.	.	TRBV19	CASSIGRGPDTGELFF	TGTGCCAGTAGCATAGGGAGGGGGCCGGACACCGGGGAGCTGTTTTTT
TRBJ1-2	.	medium-sized	TRBV20-1	CSARIWELGYTF	TGCAGTGCTAGGATTTGGGAGCTTGGCTACACCTTC
TRBJ1-3	.	medium-sized	TRBV18	CASSGTGRDTIYF	TGTGCCAGCTCAGGCACAGGGCGGGACACCATATATTTT
TRBJ1-2	.	many	TRBV12-3/TRBV12-4	CASRQSGSDYGYTF	TGTGCCAGCAGACAATCCGGGTCCGACTATGGCTACACCTTC
TRBJ1-1	.	many	TRBV5-1	CASSSGRGNTEAFF	TGCGCCAGCAGCTCTGGACGGGGGAACACTGAAGCTTTCTTT
TRBJ2-7	.	medium-sized	TRBV5-6	CASSTDLYEQYF	TGTGCCAGCAGCACGGACCTATACGAGCAGTACTTC
TRBJ1-4	.	many	TRBV4-2	CASSQDPGREYEKLFF	TGTGCCAGCAGCCAAGATCCAGGCAGGGAATATGAAAAACTGTTTTTT
TRBJ1-2	TRBD1	medium-sized	TRBV2	CASGDRGNYGYTF	TGTGCCAGCGGGGACAGGGGAAACTATGGCTACACCTTC
TRBJ1-2	.	many	TRBV29-1	CSAPDSPYGYTF	TGCAGCGCTCCGGACAGCCCATATGGCTACACCTTC
TRBJ2-7	.	medium-sized	TRBV5-1	CASSLAPTGYEQYF	TGCGCCAGCAGCTTGGCCCCCACCGGATACGAGCAGTACTTC
TRBJ1-2	.	medium-sized	TRBV9	CASSELTNGYTF	TGTGCCAGCAGCGAGTTGACAAATGGCTACACCTTC
TRBJ2-5	TRBD1	medium-sized	TRBV5-6	CASSWGQVAETQYF	TGTGCCAGCAGCTGGGGACAGGTCGCCGAGACCCAGTACTTC
TRBJ1-5	.	medium-sized	TRBV5-1	CASSQSGSPSNQPQHF	TGCGCCAGCAGCCAATCGGGGTCCCCTAGCAATCAGCCCCAGCATTTT
TRBJ1-1	.	.	TRBV12-3/TRBV12-4	CASRFQGNTEAFF	TGTGCCAGCAGGTTTCAGGGGAACACTGAAGCTTTCTTT
TRBJ2-3	.	medium-sized	TRBV29-1	CSVRSGGTDTQYF	TGCAGCGTTCGATCGGGGGGCACAGATACGCAGTATTTT
TRBJ2-4	.	few	TRBV20-1	CSASTGLLAKNIQYF	TGCAGTGCTAGTACCGGACTTCTAGCCAAAAACATTCAGTACTTC
TRBJ2-7	.	medium-sized	TRBV10-3	CAISERYEQYF	TGTGCCATCAGTGAACGGTACGAGCAGTACTTC
TRBJ2-5	.	many	TRBV4-3	CASSQDLSTVQETQYF	TGCGCCAGCAGCCAAGATCTTTCGACTGTCCAAGAGACCCAGTACTTC
TRBJ2-1	.	medium-sized	TRBV5-1	CASSRGDNEQFF	TGCGCCAGCAGTAGGGGGGACAATGAGCAGTTCTTC
TRBJ1-2	.	medium-sized	TRBV7-9	CASSLAIAGFTF	TGTGCCAGCAGCTTAGCGATCGCCGGTTTTACCTTC